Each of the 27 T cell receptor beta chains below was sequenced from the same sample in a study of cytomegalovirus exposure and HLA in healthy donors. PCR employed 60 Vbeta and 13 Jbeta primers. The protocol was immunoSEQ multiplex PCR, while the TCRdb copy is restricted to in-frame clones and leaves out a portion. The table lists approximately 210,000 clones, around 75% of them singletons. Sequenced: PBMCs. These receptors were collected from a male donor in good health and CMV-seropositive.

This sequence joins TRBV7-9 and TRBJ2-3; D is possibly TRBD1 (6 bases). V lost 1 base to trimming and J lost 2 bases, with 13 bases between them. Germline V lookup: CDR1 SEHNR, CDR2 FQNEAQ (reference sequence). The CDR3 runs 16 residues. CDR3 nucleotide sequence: TGTGCCAGCAGCTTAGTAGGATACAGGGTCACAGATACGCAGTATTTT. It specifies CASSLVGYRVTDTQYF.

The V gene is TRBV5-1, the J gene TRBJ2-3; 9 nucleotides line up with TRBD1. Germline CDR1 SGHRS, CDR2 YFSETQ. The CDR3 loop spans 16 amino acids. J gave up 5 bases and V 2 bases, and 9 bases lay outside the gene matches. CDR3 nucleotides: TGCGCCAGCAGCTTAAATGGACAGGGGATAGTAGATACGCAGTATTTT. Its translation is CASSLNGQGIVDTQYF.

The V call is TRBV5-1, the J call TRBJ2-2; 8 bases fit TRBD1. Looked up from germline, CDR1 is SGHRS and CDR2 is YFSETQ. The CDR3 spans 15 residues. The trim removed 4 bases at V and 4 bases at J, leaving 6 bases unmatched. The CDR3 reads CASSPGTGGTGELFF. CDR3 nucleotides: TGCGCCAGCAGCCCGGGGACAGGCGGCACCGGGGAGCTGTTTTTT.

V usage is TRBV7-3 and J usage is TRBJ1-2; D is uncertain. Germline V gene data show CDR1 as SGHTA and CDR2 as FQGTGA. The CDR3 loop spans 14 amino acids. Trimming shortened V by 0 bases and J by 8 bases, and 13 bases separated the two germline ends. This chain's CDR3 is CASSLTYGEGGYTF. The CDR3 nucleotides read TGTGCCAGCAGCTTAACGTACGGGGAAGGAGGCTACACCTTC.

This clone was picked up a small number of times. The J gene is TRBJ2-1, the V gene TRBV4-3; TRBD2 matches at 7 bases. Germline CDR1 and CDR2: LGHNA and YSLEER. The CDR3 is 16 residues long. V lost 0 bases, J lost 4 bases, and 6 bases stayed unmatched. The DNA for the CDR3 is TGCGCCAGCAGCCAAGATTCCGGGGGGAATTACAATGAGCAGTTCTTC. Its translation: CASSQDSGGNYNEQFF.

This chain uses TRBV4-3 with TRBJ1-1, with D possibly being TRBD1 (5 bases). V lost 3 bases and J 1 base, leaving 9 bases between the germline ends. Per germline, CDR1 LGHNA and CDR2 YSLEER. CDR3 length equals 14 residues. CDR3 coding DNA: TGCGCCAGCAGCCAGGTAACAGGGAACACTGAAGCTTTCTTT. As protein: CASSQVTGNTEAFF.

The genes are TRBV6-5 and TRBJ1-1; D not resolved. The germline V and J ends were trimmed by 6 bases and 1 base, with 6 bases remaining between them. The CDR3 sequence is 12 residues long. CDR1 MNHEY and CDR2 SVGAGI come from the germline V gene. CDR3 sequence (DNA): TGTGCCAGCAGAAGACAGAACACTGAAGCTTTCTTT. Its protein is CASRRQNTEAFF.

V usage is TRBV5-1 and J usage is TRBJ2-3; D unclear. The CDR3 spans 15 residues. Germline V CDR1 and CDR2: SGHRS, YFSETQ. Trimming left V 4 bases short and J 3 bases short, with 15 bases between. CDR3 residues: CASSLRQVGTDTQYF. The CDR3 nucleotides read TGCGCCAGCAGCCTTCGCCAGGTTGGGACAGATACGCAGTATTTT.

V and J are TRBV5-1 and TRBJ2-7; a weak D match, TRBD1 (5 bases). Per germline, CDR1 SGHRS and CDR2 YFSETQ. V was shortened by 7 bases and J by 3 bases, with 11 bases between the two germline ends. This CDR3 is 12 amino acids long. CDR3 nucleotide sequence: TGCGCCAGCTCTAAAGACAGCTACGAGCAGTACTTC. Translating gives CASSKDSYEQYF. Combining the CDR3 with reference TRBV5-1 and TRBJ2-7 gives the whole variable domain KAGVTQTPRYLIKTRGQQVTLSCSPISGHRSVSWYQQTPGQGLQFLFEYFSETQRNKGNFPGRFSGRQFSNSRSEMNVSTLELGDSALYLCASSKDSYEQYFGPGTRLTVT.

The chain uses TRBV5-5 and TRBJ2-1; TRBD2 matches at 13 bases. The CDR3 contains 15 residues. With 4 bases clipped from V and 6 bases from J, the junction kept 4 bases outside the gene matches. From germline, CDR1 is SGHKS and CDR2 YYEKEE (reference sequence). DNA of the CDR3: TGTGCCAGCAGCGGACTAGCGGGAGACAGCAATGAGCAGTTCTTC. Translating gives CASSGLAGDSNEQFF.

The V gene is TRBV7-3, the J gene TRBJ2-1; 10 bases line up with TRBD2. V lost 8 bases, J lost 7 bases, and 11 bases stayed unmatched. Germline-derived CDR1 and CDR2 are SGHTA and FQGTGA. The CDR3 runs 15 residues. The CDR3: CASSRASGGYNEQFF. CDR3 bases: TGTGCCAGCTCCAGGGCTAGCGGGGGATATAATGAGCAGTTCTTC.

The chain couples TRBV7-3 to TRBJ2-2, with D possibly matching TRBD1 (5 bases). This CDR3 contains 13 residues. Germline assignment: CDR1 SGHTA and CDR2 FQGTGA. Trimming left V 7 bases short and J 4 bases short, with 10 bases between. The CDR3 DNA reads TGTGCCAGCACCCAGGGTGGCACCGGGGAGCTGTTTTTT. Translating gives CASTQGGTGELFF.

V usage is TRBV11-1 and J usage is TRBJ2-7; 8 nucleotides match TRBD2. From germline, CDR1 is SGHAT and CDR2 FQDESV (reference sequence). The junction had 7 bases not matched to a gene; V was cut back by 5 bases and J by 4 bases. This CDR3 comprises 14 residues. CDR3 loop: CASSRGIAGYEQYF. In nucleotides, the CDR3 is TGTGCCAGCAGCCGCGGGATAGCGGGGTACGAGCAGTACTTC.

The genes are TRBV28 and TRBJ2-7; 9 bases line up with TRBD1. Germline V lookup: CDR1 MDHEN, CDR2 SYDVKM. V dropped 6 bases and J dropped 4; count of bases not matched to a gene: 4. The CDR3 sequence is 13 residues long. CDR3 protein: CASRGTGLYEQYF. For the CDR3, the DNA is TGTGCCAGCAGAGGGACAGGGCTATACGAGCAGTACTTC.

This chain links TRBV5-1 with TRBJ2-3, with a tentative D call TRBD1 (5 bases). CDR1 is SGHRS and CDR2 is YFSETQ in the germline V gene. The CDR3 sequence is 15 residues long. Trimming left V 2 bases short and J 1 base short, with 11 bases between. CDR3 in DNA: TGCGCCAGCAGCTTATCAGGGCTCGGCACAGATACGCAGTATTTT. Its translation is CASSLSGLGTDTQYF. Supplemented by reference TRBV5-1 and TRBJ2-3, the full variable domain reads KAGVTQTPRYLIKTRGQQVTLSCSPISGHRSVSWYQQTPGQGLQFLFEYFSETQRNKGNFPGRFSGRQFSNSRSEMNVSTLELGDSALYLCASSLSGLGTDTQYFGPGTRLTVL.

The CDR3 loop is CASSLGLRNSYEQYF. DNA for the CDR3: TGTGCCAGCAGTTTGGGACTTCGTAACTCCTACGAGCAGTACTTC. J is TRBJ2-7 and V is TRBV11-2; the D gene is possibly TRBD2 (6 bases). This CDR3 has 15 amino acids. Germline values: CDR1 SGHAT, CDR2 FQNNGV. V was shortened by 6 bases and J by 0 bases, with 15 bases between the two germline ends.

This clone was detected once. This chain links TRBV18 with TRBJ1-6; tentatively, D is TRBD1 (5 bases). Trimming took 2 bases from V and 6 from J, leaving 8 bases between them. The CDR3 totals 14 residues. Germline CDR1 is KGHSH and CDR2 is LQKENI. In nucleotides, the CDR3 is TGTGCCAGCTCACCAGGGGGACTTAATTCACCCCTCCACTTT. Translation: CASSPGGLNSPLHF.

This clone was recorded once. The CDR3: CASKVTVSNQPQHF. CDR3 bases: TGTGCCAGCAAGGTCACAGTTAGCAATCAGCCCCAGCATTTT. This sequence joins TRBV28 and TRBJ1-5; D gene ambiguous. Trimming took 7 bases from V and 0 from J, leaving 10 bases between them. The CDR3 is 14 residues long. The germline gives CDR1 MDHEN, CDR2 SYDVKM.

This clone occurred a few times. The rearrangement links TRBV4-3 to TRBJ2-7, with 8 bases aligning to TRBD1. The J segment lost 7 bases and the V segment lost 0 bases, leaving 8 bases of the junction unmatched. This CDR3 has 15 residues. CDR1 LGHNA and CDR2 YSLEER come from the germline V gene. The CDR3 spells CASSQDIRTGQEQYF. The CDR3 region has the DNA TGCGCCAGCAGCCAAGATATCCGGACAGGGCAAGAGCAGTACTTC.

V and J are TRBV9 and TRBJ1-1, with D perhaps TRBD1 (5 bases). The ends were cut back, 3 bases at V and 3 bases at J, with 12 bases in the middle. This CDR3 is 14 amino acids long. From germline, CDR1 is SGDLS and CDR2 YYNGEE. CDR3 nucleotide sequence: TGTGCCAGCAGCGGGGGGGTCAGGGACACTGAAGCTTTCTTT. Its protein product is CASSGGVRDTEAFF.

The CDR3 region has the DNA TGTGCCAGCACGCAGGGGATTGGGACTGAAGCTTTCTTT. This gives the protein CASTQGIGTEAFF. The V gene is TRBV6-4, the J gene TRBJ1-1, with D maybe TRBD1 (6 bases). CDR3 length equals 13 residues. From germline, CDR1 is MRHNA and CDR2 SNTAGT. Deletions cut 7 bases from V and 5 bases from J, with 14 bases between.

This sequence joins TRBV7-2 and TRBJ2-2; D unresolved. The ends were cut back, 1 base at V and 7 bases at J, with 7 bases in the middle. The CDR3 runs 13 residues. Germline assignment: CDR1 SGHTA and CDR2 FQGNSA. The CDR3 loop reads CASSLGLSGELFF. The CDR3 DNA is TGTGCCAGCAGCTTAGGACTGAGCGGGGAGCTGTTTTTT.

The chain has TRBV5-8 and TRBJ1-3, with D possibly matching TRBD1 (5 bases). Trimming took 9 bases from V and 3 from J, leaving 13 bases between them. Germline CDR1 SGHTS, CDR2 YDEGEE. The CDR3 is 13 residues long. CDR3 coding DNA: TGTGCCACCCGGGGGTCTGGTGGAAACACCATATATTTT. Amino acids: CATRGSGGNTIYF.

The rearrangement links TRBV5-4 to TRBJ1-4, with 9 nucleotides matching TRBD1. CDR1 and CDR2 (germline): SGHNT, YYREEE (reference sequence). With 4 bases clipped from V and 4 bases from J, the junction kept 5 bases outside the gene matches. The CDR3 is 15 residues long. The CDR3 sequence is CASSPAGQGNEKLFF. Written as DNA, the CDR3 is TGTGCCAGCAGCCCGGCGGGACAGGGTAATGAAAAACTGTTTTTT. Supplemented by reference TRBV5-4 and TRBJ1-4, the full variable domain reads ETGVTQSPTHLIKTRGQQVTLRCSSQSGHNTVSWYQQALGQGPQFIFQYYREEENGRGNFPPRFSGLQFPNYSSELNVNALELDDSALYLCASSPAGQGNEKLFFGSGTQLSVL.

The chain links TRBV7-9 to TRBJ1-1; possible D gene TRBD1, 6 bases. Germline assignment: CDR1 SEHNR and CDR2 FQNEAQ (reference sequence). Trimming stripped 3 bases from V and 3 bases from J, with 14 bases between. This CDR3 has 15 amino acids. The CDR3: CASSLQTGLYTEAFF. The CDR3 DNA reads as TGTGCCAGCAGCTTGCAGACAGGCCTATACACTGAAGCTTTCTTT.

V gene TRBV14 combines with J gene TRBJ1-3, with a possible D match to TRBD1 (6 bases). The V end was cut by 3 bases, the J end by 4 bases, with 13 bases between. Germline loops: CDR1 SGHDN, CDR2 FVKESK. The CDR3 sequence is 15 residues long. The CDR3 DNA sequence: TGTGCCAGCAGCCACCTGACAGGTTCGGGAAACACCATATATTTT. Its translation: CASSHLTGSGNTIYF.

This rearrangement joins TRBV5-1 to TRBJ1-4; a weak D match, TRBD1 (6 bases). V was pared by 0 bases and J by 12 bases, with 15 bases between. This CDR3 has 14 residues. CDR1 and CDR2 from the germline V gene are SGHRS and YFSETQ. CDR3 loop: CASSLEVSAGELFF. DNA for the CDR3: TGCGCCAGCAGCTTGGAGGTCTCGGCAGGGGAACTGTTTTTT.